These T cell receptor beta chains were read from a single sample in a study of cytomegalovirus exposure and HLA in healthy donors. The protocol was immunoSEQ multiplex PCR, while the TCRdb copy is restricted to in-frame clones and leaves out a portion. The listing contains about 52,000 clones. Input material: PBMCs. The receptor set was obtained from a woman in her 50s in good health and CMV-seropositive. The CDR3 runs from the conserved cysteine through the conserved F or W. Each record gives: V gene, D gene, J gene, CDR3 DNA, CDR3 protein. D genes are given only for firm matches.

TRBV7-9,NA,TRBJ1-4,TGTGCCAGCAGTTCCCAACAGGGAACTAATGAAAAACTGTTTTTT,CASSSQQGTNEKLFF
TRBV9,NA,TRBJ1-1,TGTGCCAGCAGCGTAGCTGTAGGGAGGGGGGACCAAGCTTTCTTT,CASSVAVGRGDQAFF
TRBV7-9,TRBD1,TRBJ1-1,TGTGCCAGCGAAGGGGGCGCGGACACTGAAGCTTTCTTT,CASEGGADTEAFF
TRBV2,NA,TRBJ1-5,TGTGCCAGCAGCGGACAAGTGGATCAGCCCCAGCATTTT,CASSGQVDQPQHF
TRBV18,TRBD2,TRBJ2-7,TGTGCCAGCTCACCGGGACTAAGCTCCTACGAGCAGTACTTC,CASSPGLSSYEQYF
TRBV29-1,TRBD2,TRBJ2-7,TGCAGCGTTTGGGGGGGTTCCTACGAGCAGTACTTC,CSVWGGSYEQYF
TRBV28,TRBD1,TRBJ2-1,TGTGCCAGCAGTGTCCCGCGGGACAGGGCGTTCAGTGAGCAGTTCTTC,CASSVPRDRAFSEQFF
TRBV7-2,TRBD1,TRBJ1-2,TGTGCCAGCAGCGCCCGACAGGGCCGCTATGGCTACACCTTC,CASSARQGRYGYTF
TRBV2,NA,TRBJ1-2,TGTGCCAGCAGCTCCCGGGTGACTAACTATGGCTACACCTTC,CASSSRVTNYGYTF
TRBV11-2,TRBD2,TRBJ2-3,TGTGCCAGCAGCGTCCGGACTAGCGGGAACCGAGATACGCAGTATTTT,CASSVRTSGNRDTQYF
TRBV9,NA,TRBJ1-4,TGTGCCAGCAGCGAAGGCGGATCTAATGAAAAACTGTTTTTT,CASSEGGSNEKLFF
TRBV4-1,NA,TRBJ2-2,TGCGCCAGCAGCCAAGTTACGGTAAACGCCGGGGAGCTGTTTTTT,CASSQVTVNAGELFF
TRBV6-6,TRBD1,TRBJ1-3,TGTGCCAGCAGGGACAGGGGTTCTGGAAACACCATATATTTT,CASRDRGSGNTIYF
TRBV2,NA,TRBJ2-7,TGTGCCAGCAATGGTCAGATTGCCTACGAGCAGTACTTC,CASNGQIAYEQYF
TRBV13,TRBD1,TRBJ1-1,TGTGCCCCAAGACAGGGAGGAGGATGGTTCCCTCAGAACACTGAAGCTTTCTTT,CAPRQGGGWFPQNTEAFF
TRBV5-1,NA,TRBJ2-5,TGCGCCAGCAGCTTGACATTCACTAAAGAGACCCAGTACTTC,CASSLTFTKETQYF
TRBV7-3,NA,TRBJ2-1,TGTGCCAGCAGCTTAGAGGGGGATCGCTACAATGAGCAGTTCTTC,CASSLEGDRYNEQFF
TRBV6-6,TRBD1,TRBJ1-2,TGTGCCAGCATTCAAACCGGGACAGCAAACTATGGCTACACCTTC,CASIQTGTANYGYTF
TRBV7-6,NA,TRBJ2-6,TGTGCCAGCAGCTTAGTAGTTAGTCAGGGCGAAGGGGCCAACGTCCTGACTTTC,CASSLVVSQGEGANVLTF
TRBV4-3,NA,TRBJ1-1,TGCGCCAGCAGCCAAGAACTTGCACTTCCTGAAGCTTTCTTT,CASSQELALPEAFF